A single sample gave rise to the 20 T cell receptor beta chains below, sequenced in a study of T cells after yellow fever vaccination. Using its own MiXCR run on the 5' RACE reads, TCRdb lists one record per CDR3 protein. The table records 620,000 or so distinct CDR3 sequences, 9% to 15% of them present only once. Sequencing used PBMCs, obtained on the day of the yellow fever booster vaccination. These receptors were taken from a man in his thirties or forties who received the YFV17D yellow fever vaccine.

This clonotype was counted only a few times. The chain couples TRBV6-2 or TRBV6-3 to TRBJ2-3; 8 bases are a match to TRBD2. Germline loops: CDR1 MNHEY, CDR2 SVGEGT. The CDR3 has 14 residues. The junction had 6 bases not matched to a gene; V was cut back by 5 bases and J by 5 bases. This chain's CDR3 is CASSRAGVIDTQYF. The CDR3 coding sequence is TGTGCCAGCAGTCGAGCGGGAGTCATAGATACGCAGTATTTT.

This clonotype has at least ten counts. The rearrangement joins TRBV29-1 to TRBJ2-5, with a weak D call TRBD2 (6 bases). The CDR3 runs 16 residues. V lost 0 bases to trimming and J lost 5 bases, with 19 bases between them. Germline V CDR1 and CDR2: SQVTM, ANQGSEA. CDR3 nucleotides: TGCAGCGTTGAAGATATCGGGAGCCCCAGGTTGGAGACCCAGTACTTC. It specifies CSVEDIGSPRLETQYF. Full variable domain (missing parts from reference TRBV29-1 and TRBJ2-5): SAVISQKPSRDICQRGTSLTIQCQVDSQVTMMFWYRQQPGQSLTLIATANQGSEATYESGFVIDKFPISRPNLTFSTLTVSNMSPEDSSIYLCSVEDIGSPRLETQYFGPGTRLLVL.

This clonotype appeared a few times. As DNA, the CDR3 is TGTGCCAGCGGACTGGGAGGCCCCTATAATTCACCCCTCCACTTT. It specifies CASGLGGPYNSPLHF. V is TRBV7-2 and J is TRBJ1-6; D uncertain. CDR3 size: 15 residues. Per the germline V gene, CDR1 is SGHTA and CDR2 is FQGNSA. V was cut by 8 bases and J by 2 bases, with 13 bases left in between.

This rearrangement joins TRBV4-3 to TRBJ2-1; D unclear. Germline-derived CDR1 and CDR2 are LGHNA and YSLEER. This CDR3 is built from 13 residues. V lost 3 bases and J lost 10, with 13 bases in between. CDR3 in amino acids: CASSQLGFREQFF. The CDR3 DNA reads as TGCGCCAGCAGCCAGCTAGGGTTTAGAGAGCAGTTCTTC.

This clonotype was counted only a few times. This chain joins TRBV14 and TRBJ2-7; 9 nucleotides match TRBD1. The germline CDR1 and CDR2 sequences are SGHDN and FVKESK. The junction had 9 bases not matched to a gene; V was cut back by 0 bases and J by 3 bases. CDR3 length: 17 amino acids. The CDR3 nucleotides read TGTGCCAGCAGCCAAGATGGGTTCGACAGGGGGTTCTACGAGCAGTACTTC. This codes for CASSQDGFDRGFYEQYF.

The chain carries TRBV12-3 or TRBV12-4 and TRBJ2-5, with 8 nucleotides matching TRBD2. V lost 2 bases, J lost 4 bases, and 9 bases stayed unmatched. The CDR3 contains 16 residues. This CDR3 reads CASSLLPGGPRETQYF. CDR3 bases: TGTGCCAGCAGTTTATTGCCGGGAGGGCCTCGAGAGACCCAGTACTTC.

This chain joins TRBV7-9 and TRBJ2-3; maybe TRBD1 (6 bases). The V end lost 5 bases, the J end lost 0 bases, and 18 bases lay between the germline ends. The germline V gene encodes CDR1 SEHNR and CDR2 FQNEAQ (reference sequence). This CDR3 spans 17 amino acids. CDR3: CASSKPRDTTSTDTQYF. The CDR3 region has the DNA TGTGCCAGCAGCAAACCCCGGGACACAACTAGCACAGATACGCAGTATTTT.

V is TRBV5-6 and J is TRBJ2-3, with 7 bases lining up with TRBD1. Germline trimming cut 2 bases from V and 2 bases from J; bases unmatched to any gene: 5. Germline lookup yields CDR1 SGHDT and CDR2 YYEEEE. The CDR3 contains 15 residues. The CDR3 sequence is CASSFGTAFTDTQYF. DNA of the CDR3: TGTGCCAGCAGCTTCGGGACAGCCTTCACAGATACGCAGTATTTT.

The CDR3 bases are TGCGCCAGCAGCCAAAACCCGGGACACTTCAGGTTCTTC. This codes for CASSQNPGHFRFF. V and J are TRBV4-3 and TRBJ2-1, with D tentatively TRBD1 (6 bases). In germline, CDR1 is LGHNA, CDR2 YSLEER. The CDR3 totals 13 residues. V was pared by 2 bases and J by 15 bases, with 17 bases between.

The rearrangement links TRBV7-9 to TRBJ2-1, with D unresolved. Germline V CDR1 and CDR2: SEHNR, FQNEAQ (reference sequence). The CDR3 is 13 amino acids. V lost 5 bases and J 10 bases, leaving 15 bases between the germline ends. CDR3 coding DNA: TGTGCCAGCAGCCCCCCCCTACAAGGGGAGCAGTTCTTC. This codes for CASSPPLQGEQFF.

The genes are TRBV20-1 and TRBJ2-5, with 7 bases lining up with TRBD1. This CDR3 comprises 15 residues. Germline V lookup: CDR1 DFQATT, CDR2 SNEGSKA (reference sequence). V trimming: 1 base; J trimming: 5 bases; junction bases outside the gene matches: 10. The CDR3 bases are TGCAGTGCTAGAGGAGGGTCTCTACAGGGGGAGACCCAGTACTTC. This encodes CSARGGSLQGETQYF.

V usage is TRBV14 and J usage is TRBJ2-1; no reliable D call. The germline CDR1 and CDR2 sequences are SGHDN and FVKESK. V lost 3 bases and J lost 7, with 13 bases in between. The CDR3 sequence is 14 residues long. CDR3 amino acids: CASSHLTVGNEQFF. The CDR3 nucleotides are TGTGCCAGCAGCCATCTTACCGTGGGGAATGAGCAGTTCTTC.

This clonotype was seen more than once but under ten times. The rearrangement links TRBV4-3 to TRBJ1-2, with TRBD1 as a possible D gene (5 bases). The CDR3 has 14 amino acids. Looked up from germline, CDR1 is LGHNA and CDR2 is YSLEER. V was clipped by 1 base and J by 8 bases, with 14 bases between them. The CDR3 sequence is CASSQGGRDSGYTF. For the CDR3, the DNA is TGCGCCAGCAGCCAAGGGGGCAGGGACTCCGGCTACACCTTC.

The J gene is TRBJ1-3, the V gene TRBV20-1, with D uncertain. Trimming cost V 0 bases and J 3 bases, with 3 bases left between them. Per germline, CDR1 DFQATT and CDR2 SNEGSKA (reference sequence). This CDR3 is 12 amino acids long. This CDR3 reads CSARDNGNTIYF. The CDR3 bases are TGCAGTGCTAGAGATAATGGAAACACCATATATTTT.

This clonotype was counted many times. The chain employs TRBV9 and TRBJ2-3, with no clear D. Per the germline V gene, CDR1 is SGDLS and CDR2 is YYNGEE. The CDR3 totals 15 residues. V gave up 4 bases and J gave up 0 bases, with 12 bases separating them. The CDR3 region has the DNA TGTGCCAGCAGCCCCCGGATGGGTAGCACAGATACGCAGTATTTT. Amino acids: CASSPRMGSTDTQYF.

This sequence joins TRBV5-4 and TRBJ2-5; 14 bases match TRBD2. Trimming removed 4 bases from V and 4 bases from J; junction bases left unmatched: 9. Germline V gives CDR1 SGHNT, CDR2 YYREEE (reference sequence). CDR3 size: 17 residues. The CDR3 loop reads CASSTGLAGVRGETQYF. The CDR3 coding sequence is TGTGCCAGCAGCACGGGACTAGCGGGAGTTAGGGGAGAGACCCAGTACTTC.

In this sample, this clonotype turned up a few times. The CDR3, as DNA: TGTGCCAGCAGCCCCCCCGAGGGCGGAAGTGAGCAGTTCTTC. Translation gives CASSPPEGGSEQFF. The V call is TRBV3-1, the J call TRBJ2-1; a weak D match, TRBD2 (5 bases). The V gene lost 4 bases and the J gene lost 9 bases, with 16 bases spanning the gap. The CDR3 runs 14 residues. Germline lookup yields CDR1 LGHDT and CDR2 YNNKEL (reference sequence).

The rearrangement uses TRBV20-1 and TRBJ2-3; 7 bases are a match to TRBD2. The CDR3 covers 13 residues. V lost 6 bases and J lost 2; bases outside the gene matches: 5. From germline, CDR1 is DFQATT and CDR2 SNEGSKA (reference sequence). In DNA, the CDR3 is TGCAGTGCCCCGGGGGGATACACAGATACGCAGTATTTT. Residues: CSAPGGYTDTQYF.

The V gene is TRBV5-4, the J gene TRBJ2-5; weak D call: TRBD1 (5 bases). V lost 2 bases, J lost 3 bases, and 8 bases lay in between. The length of the CDR3 is 13 residues. CDR1 SGHNT and CDR2 YYREEE come from the germline V gene (reference sequence). The CDR3 loop reads CASSFVDKETQYF. The CDR3 DNA sequence: TGTGCCAGCAGCTTCGTGGACAAAGAGACCCAGTACTTC.

Only a few counts were recorded for this clonotype. The chain employs TRBV20-1 and TRBJ2-7; 8 bases match TRBD2. Germline loops: CDR1 DFQATT, CDR2 SNEGSKA (reference sequence). The junction had 6 bases not matched to a gene; V was cut back by 4 bases and J by 4 bases. CDR3 size: 13 residues. The CDR3 sequence: CSAMEREFYEQYF. The CDR3 DNA reads as TGCAGTGCTATGGAGCGGGAGTTTTACGAGCAGTACTTC.